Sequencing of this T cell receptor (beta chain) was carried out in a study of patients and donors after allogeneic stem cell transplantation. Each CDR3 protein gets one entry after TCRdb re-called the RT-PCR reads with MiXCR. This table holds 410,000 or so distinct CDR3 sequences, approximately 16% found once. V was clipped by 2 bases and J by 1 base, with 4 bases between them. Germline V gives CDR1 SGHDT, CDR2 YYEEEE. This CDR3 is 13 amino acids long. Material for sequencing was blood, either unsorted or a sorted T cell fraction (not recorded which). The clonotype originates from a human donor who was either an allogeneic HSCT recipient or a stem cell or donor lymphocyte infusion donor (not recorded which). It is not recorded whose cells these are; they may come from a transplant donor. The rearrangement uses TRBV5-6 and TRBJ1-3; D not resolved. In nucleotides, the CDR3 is TGTGCCAGCAGCTTTGGTTCTGGAAACACCATATATTTT. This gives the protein CASSFGSGNTIYF.